This record looks at one T cell receptor beta chain sequence and its context. This clonotype was seen ten or more times. The antigen it recognizes is unknown. The sample holds no much larger clone one base away, and base qualities are not on file. The roughly 39 donors, aged about 6 to 100 years, were systemically healthy Caucasian individuals from Russia. Each donor gave 9.5 to 10 milliliters of peripheral blood, drawn into EDTA-treated Vacutainer tubes. Ficoll-Paque density-gradient centrifugation was used to isolate PBMCs, with at least 6.5 million per sample. Total RNA, at least 6 micrograms per sample, was extracted from PBMCs with Trizol reagent. For every donor, an aliquot of PBMCs went through flow cytometry to measure the percentages of naive CD45RAhigh/CD27high T cells. The sample originates from a study of blood T cells in healthy people across ages (dated by TCRdb to between 2014 and 2016). General notes on the study: Template switching captured roughly one uniquely barcoded TCR beta cDNA molecule per two T cells in model experiments. The study measured age-related changes in TCR beta repertoire diversity using deep sequencing normalized with unique cDNA molecular identifiers. Four age groups were formed from the donors: young (average approximately 17 years), middle-aged (around 37), aged (roughly 56) and long-lived (more than 75). For two donors (one aged 18 to 29 and one aged 80 or older), the study analyzed two additional independent replicas of 1 million unique cDNA reads from the same blood draw. To avoid experimental bias, donors of different ages were distributed randomly across sequencing lanes.

Libraries were constructed by 5' RACE. The run used an Illumina HiSeq 2500. The second PCR ran for roughly 6 to 11 cycles and used a J-beta primer mix along with a sample-barcoded 5' primer. A unique molecular identifier was introduced onto each TCR beta cDNA molecule by a template-switch 5' adaptor carrying 12 random nucleotides. Each sample yielded at least 3 million CDR3-containing paired-end reads. The Mint cDNA synthesis kit, primed by a TRBC-specific oligonucleotide, was used to synthesize first-strand cDNA from all RNA. Following uracil-DNA glycosylase treatment, a first 18-cycle PCR with universal primers M1SS and BC2_uni_R was performed on all cDNA. Per the source publication's procedure: Each sample was normalized by randomly selecting 1 million high-quality reads, each carrying a distinct molecular identifier. Reads sharing molecular identifiers were discarded rather than binned into consensus sequences. MiTCR, run with a Q25 quality threshold and the strictest error-elimination algorithm, handled CDR3 identification, clonotype clustering and error correction. Lower-bound total TCR beta diversity was estimated with a nonparametric unseen species model using Euler transformation. The public sequencing data were trimmed at Q25 with fastp and processed into clonotypes with MiXCR by TCRdb, which kept only in-frame beta chains. A single entry per CDR3 protein holds the most common genes and DNA from its merged rows. These V and J calls rely on TCRdb rather than the paper's analysis. In all, the sample holds about 1.7 million distinct CDR3 sequences, and roughly 27% of those were seen once. Jointly, the top ten make up 7.7% of the sample.

Study-wide conclusions, independent of this receptor: Because donor CMV infection status was unknown, age-related changes in expanded clonotypes were potentially confounded. Since profiling was done on bulk unsorted PBMCs, naive and antigen-experienced compartments could not be conclusively compared. Observed TCR beta diversity per million T cells fell roughly linearly with age, and a significant reduction was already apparent by age roughly 40. Compared with the aged group, more naive CD4+ T cells, fewer expanded clones and increased TCR diversity were shown by the long-lived group, suggesting age selection. Total diversity estimates from one million sequenced T cells were considered lower bounds and underestimates. The percentage of naive T cells measured by flow cytometry correlated strongly with observed TCR beta diversity.

V drops 6 bases and J drops 8 bases, leaving 11 bases in between. The CDR3 starts with the cysteine, ends with the phenylalanine, and has 12 residues. Only CDR3 DNA is held: 36 bases, read in frame from base 1. Source material: blood. The V and J genes are TRBV12-3 or TRBV12-4 and TRBJ2-1; the D gene cannot be named for sure. The source is a woman between 25 and 40 years old in good health. The sequenced DNA: TGTGCCAGCAGCCCACCAGTGGATGAGCAGTTCTTC. Translated, this gives CASSPPVDEQFF.